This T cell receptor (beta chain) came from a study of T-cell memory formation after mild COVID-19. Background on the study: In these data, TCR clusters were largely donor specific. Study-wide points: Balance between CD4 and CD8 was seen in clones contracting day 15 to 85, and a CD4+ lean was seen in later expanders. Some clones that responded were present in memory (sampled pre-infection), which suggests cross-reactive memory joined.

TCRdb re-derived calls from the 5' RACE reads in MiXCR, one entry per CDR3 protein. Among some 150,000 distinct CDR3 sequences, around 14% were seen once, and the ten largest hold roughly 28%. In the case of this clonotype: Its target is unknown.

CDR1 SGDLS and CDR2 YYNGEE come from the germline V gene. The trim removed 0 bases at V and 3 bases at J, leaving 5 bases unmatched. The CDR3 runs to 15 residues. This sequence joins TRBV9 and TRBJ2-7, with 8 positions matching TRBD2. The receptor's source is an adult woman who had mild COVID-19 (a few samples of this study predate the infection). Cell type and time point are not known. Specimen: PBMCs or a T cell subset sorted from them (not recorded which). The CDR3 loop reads CASSVGAGVSYEQYF. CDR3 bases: TGTGCCAGCAGCGTAGGAGCGGGAGTGAGCTACGAGCAGTACTTC.